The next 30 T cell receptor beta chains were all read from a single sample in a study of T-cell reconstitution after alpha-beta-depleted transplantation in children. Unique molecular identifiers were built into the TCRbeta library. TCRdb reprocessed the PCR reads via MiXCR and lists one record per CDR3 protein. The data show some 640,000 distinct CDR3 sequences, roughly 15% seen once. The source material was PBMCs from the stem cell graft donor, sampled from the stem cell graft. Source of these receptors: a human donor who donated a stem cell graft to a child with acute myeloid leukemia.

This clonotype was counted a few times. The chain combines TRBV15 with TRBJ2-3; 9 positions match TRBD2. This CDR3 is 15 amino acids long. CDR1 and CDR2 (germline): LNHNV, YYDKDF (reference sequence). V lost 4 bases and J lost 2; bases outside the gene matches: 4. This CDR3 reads CATSKAGGTTDTQYF. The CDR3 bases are TGTGCCACCAGCAAAGCGGGGGGAACCACAGATACGCAGTATTTT.

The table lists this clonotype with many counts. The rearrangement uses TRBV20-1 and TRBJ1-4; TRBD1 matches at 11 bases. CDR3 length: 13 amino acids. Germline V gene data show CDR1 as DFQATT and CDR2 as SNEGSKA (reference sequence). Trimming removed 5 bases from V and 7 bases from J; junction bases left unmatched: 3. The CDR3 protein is CSAVGTGGEKLFF. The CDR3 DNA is TGCAGTGCTGTCGGGACAGGGGGTGAAAAACTGTTTTTT.

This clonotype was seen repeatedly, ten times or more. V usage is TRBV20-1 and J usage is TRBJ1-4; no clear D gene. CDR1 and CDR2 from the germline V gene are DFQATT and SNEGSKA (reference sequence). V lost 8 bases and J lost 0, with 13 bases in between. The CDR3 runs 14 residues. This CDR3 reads CSLLREATNEKLFF. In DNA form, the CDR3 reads TGCAGTCTACTGAGAGAGGCAACTAATGAAAAACTGTTTTTT.

The CDR3 reads CSARHTGTTGYTF. CDR3 coding DNA: TGCAGTGCTAGGCACACCGGGACTACAGGCTACACCTTC. The rearrangement links TRBV20-1 to TRBJ1-2; weak D call: TRBD1 (5 bases). This CDR3 has 13 residues. V was cut by 3 bases and J by 8 bases, with 16 bases left in between. Germline V gene sequence: CDR1 DFQATT, CDR2 SNEGSKA (reference sequence).

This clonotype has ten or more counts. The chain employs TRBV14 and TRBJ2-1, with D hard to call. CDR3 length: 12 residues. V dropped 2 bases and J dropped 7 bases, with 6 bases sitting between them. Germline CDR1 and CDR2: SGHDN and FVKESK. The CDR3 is CASSQMGNEQFF. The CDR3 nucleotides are TGTGCCAGCAGCCAAATGGGGAATGAGCAGTTCTTC.

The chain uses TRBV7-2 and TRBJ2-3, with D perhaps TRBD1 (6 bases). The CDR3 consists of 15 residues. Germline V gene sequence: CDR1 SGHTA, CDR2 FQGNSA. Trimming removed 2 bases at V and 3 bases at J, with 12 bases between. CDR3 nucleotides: TGTGCCAGCAGCTTATACGCGCAGGGGACAGATACGCAGTATTTT. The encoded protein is CASSLYAQGTDTQYF.

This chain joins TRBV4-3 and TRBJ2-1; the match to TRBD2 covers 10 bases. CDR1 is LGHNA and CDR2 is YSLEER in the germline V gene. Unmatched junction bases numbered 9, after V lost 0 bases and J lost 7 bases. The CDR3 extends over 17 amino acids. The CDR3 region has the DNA TGCGCCAGCAGCCAAGATCTAAGGAAAGCGGGGGGGAATGAGCAGTTCTTC. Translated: CASSQDLRKAGGNEQFF.

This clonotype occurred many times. In DNA form, the CDR3 reads TGTGCCAGCAGTTTGGATCTACGACAGGCTAGGAATGGCTACACCTTC. Its protein product is CASSLDLRQARNGYTF. The chain links TRBV12-3 or TRBV12-4 to TRBJ1-2; tentative D call: TRBD1 (6 bases). V lost 3 bases and J lost 6, with 20 bases in between. The CDR3 runs 16 residues.

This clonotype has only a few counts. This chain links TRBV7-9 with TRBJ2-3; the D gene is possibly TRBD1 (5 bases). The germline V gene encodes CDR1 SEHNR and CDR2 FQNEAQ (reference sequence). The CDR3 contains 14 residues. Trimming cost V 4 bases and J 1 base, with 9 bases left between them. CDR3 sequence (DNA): TGTGCCAGCAGCTCGATGACAGGCACAGATACGCAGTATTTT. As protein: CASSSMTGTDTQYF.

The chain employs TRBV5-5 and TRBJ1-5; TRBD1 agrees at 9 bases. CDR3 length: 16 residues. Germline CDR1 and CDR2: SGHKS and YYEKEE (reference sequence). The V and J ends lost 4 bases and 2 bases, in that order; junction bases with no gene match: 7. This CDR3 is CASSPDRGIGNQPQHF. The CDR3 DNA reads TGTGCCAGCAGCCCTGACAGGGGGATTGGCAATCAGCCCCAGCATTTT. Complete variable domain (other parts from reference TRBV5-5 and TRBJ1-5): DAGVTQSPTHLIKTRGQQVTLRCSPISGHKSVSWYQQVLGQGPQFIFQYYEKEERGRGNFPDRFSARQFPNYSSELNVNALLLGDSALYLCASSPDRGIGNQPQHFGDGTRLSIL.

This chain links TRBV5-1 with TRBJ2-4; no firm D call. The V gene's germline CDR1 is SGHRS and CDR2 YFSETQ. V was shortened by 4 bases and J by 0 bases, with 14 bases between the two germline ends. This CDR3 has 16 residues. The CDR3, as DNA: TGCGCCAGCAGCCCCGAAGGCAGAATAGCCAAAAACATTCAGTACTTC. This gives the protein CASSPEGRIAKNIQYF. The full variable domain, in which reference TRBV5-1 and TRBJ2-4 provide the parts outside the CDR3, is KAGVTQTPRYLIKTRGQQVTLSCSPISGHRSVSWYQQTPGQGLQFLFEYFSETQRNKGNFPGRFSGRQFSNSRSEMNVSTLELGDSALYLCASSPEGRIAKNIQYFGAGTRLSVL.

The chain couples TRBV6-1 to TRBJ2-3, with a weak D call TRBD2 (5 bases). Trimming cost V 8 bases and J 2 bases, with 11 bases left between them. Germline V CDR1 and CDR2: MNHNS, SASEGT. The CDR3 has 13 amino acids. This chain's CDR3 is CASGRLPTDTQYF. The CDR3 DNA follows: TGTGCCAGCGGGAGACTCCCCACAGATACGCAGTATTTT.

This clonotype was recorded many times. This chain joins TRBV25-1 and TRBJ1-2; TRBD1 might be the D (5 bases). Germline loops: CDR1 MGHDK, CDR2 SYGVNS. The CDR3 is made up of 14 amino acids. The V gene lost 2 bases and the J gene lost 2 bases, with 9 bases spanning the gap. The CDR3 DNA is TGTGCCAGCAGTGAAACAGGAATCAACTATGGCTACACCTTC. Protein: CASSETGINYGYTF.

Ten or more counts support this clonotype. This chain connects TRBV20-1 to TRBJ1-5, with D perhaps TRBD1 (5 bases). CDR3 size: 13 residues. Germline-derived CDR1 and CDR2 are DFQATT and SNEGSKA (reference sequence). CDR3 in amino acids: CSPGPRANQPQHF. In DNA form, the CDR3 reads TGCAGCCCGGGGCCCCGGGCCAATCAGCCCCAGCATTTT.

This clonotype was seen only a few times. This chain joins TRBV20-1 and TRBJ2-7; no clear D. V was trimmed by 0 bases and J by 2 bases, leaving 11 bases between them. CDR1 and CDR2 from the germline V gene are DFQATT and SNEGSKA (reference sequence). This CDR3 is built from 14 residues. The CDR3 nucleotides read TGCAGTGCTAGAGATCCCATAGGGCCCTACGAGCAGTACTTC. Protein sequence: CSARDPIGPYEQYF.

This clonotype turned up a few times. CDR3 sequence: CSGGLAGALGEQFF. CDR3 coding DNA: TGCAGTGGGGGACTAGCGGGGGCCCTCGGGGAGCAGTTCTTC. The rearrangement joins TRBV20-1 to TRBJ2-1, with 14 bases fitting TRBD2. J lost 10 bases, V lost 7 bases, and 9 bases had no gene match. This CDR3 region has 14 residues. The germline V gene encodes CDR1 DFQATT and CDR2 SNEGSKA (reference sequence).

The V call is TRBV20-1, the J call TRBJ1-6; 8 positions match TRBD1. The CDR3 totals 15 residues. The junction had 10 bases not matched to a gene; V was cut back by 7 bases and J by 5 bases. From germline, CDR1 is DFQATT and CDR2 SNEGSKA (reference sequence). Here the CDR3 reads CSDRGTFGDNSPLHF. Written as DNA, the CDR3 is TGCAGTGACAGGGGGACGTTTGGCGATAATTCACCCCTCCACTTT.

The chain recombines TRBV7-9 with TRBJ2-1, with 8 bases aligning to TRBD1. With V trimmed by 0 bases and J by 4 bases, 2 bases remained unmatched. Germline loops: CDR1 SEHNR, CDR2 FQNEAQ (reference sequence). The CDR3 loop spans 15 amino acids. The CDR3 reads CASSLATGAYNEQFF. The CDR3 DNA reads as TGTGCCAGCAGCTTAGCGACAGGGGCGTACAATGAGCAGTTCTTC.

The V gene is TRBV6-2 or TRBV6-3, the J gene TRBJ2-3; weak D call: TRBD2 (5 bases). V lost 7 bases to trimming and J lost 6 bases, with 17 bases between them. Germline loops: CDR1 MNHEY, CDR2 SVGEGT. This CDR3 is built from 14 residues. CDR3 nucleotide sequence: TGTGCCAGCAAAGCGGAACCTCTCGGGGATACGCAGTATTTT. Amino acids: CASKAEPLGDTQYF.

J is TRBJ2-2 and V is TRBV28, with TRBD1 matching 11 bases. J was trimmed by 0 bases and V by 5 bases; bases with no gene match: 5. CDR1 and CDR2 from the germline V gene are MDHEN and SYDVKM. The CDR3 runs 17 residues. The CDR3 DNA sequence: TGTGCCAGCAGTCAACCGGGACAGGGGGCGAACACCGGGGAGCTGTTTTTT. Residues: CASSQPGQGANTGELFF. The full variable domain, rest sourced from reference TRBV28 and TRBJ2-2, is DVKVTQSSRYLVKRTGEKVFLECVQDMDHENMFWYRQDPGLGLRLIYFSYDVKMKEKGDIPEGYSVSREKKERFSLILESASTNQTSMYLCASSQPGQGANTGELFFGEGSRLTVL.

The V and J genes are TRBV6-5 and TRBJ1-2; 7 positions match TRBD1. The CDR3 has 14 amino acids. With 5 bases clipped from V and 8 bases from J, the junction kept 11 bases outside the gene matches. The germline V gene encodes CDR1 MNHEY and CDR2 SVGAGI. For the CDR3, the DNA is TGTGCCAGCAGTCTCGGACAGGAAAGGGGCGGCTACACCTTC. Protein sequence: CASSLGQERGGYTF.

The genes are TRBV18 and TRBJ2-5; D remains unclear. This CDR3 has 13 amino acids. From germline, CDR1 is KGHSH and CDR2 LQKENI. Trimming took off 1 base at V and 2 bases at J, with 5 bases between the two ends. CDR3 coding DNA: TGTGCCAGCTCACCACAGCGACAAGAGACCCAGTACTTC. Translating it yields CASSPQRQETQYF.

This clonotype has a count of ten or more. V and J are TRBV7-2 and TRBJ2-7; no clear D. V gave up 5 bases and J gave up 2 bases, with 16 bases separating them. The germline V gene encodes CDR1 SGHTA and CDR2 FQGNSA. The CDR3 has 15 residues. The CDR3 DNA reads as TGTGCCAGCAGCCCCCGGTCTTTGCGGCCCTACGAGCAGTACTTC. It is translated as CASSPRSLRPYEQYF. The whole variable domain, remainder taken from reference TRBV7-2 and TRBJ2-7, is GAGVSQSPSNKVTEKGKDVELRCDPISGHTALYWYRQSLGQGLEFLIYFQGNSAPDKSGLPSDRFSAERTGGSVSTLTIQRTQQEDSAVYLCASSPRSLRPYEQYFGPGTRLTVT.

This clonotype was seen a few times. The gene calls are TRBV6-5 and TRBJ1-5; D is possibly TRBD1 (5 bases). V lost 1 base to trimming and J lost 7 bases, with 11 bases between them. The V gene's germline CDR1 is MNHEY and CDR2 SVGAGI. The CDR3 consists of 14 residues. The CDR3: CASSYFSWGQPQHF. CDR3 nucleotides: TGTGCCAGCAGTTACTTTTCGTGGGGCCAGCCCCAGCATTTT.

The CDR3 bases are TGTGCCAGCAGCGTAGCAGGCTATAGCAATCAGCCCCAGCATTTT. Translation gives CASSVAGYSNQPQHF. The rearrangement uses TRBV9 and TRBJ1-5, with unresolved D. Germline loops: CDR1 SGDLS, CDR2 YYNGEE. The CDR3 totals 15 residues. V shed 0 bases and J shed 0 bases, with 7 bases lying between them.

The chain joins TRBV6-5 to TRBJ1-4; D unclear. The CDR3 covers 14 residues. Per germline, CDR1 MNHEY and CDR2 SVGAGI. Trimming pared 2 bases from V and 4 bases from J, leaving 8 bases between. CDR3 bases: TGTGCCAGCAGTTACGGAGCAGTTAATGAAAAACTGTTTTTT. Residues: CASSYGAVNEKLFF.

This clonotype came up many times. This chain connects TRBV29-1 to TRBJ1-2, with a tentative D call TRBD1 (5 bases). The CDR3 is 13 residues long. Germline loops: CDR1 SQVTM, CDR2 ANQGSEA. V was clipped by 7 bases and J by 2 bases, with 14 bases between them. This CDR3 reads CSANRGENYGYTF. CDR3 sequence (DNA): TGCAGCGCCAACCGGGGGGAGAACTATGGCTACACCTTC.

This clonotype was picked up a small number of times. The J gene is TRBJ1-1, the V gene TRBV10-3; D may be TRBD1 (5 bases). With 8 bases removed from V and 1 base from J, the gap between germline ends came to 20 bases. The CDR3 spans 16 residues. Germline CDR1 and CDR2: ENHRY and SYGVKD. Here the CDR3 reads CAILWWGDNKNTEAFF. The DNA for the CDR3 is TGTGCCATCCTCTGGTGGGGCGACAATAAGAACACTGAAGCTTTCTTT.

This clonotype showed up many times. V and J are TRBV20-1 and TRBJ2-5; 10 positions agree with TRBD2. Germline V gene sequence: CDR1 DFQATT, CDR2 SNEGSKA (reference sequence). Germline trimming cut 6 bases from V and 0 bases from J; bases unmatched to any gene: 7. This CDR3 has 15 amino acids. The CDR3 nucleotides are TGCAGTGCGACCCATAGCGGGGGGTACCAAGAGACCCAGTACTTC. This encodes CSATHSGGYQETQYF.

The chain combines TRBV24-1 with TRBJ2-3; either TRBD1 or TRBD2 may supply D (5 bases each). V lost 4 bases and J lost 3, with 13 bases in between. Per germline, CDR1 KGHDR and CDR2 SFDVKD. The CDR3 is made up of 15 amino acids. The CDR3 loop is CATSDFGTETDTQYF. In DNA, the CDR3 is TGTGCCACCAGTGACTTTGGGACGGAAACAGATACGCAGTATTTT.